The source of this T cell receptor beta chain is a study of T cell repertoires in ileal Crohn's disease. This clone appeared a single time. TCRdb's table, derived via immunoSEQ multiplex PCR, lists solely in-frame clones and lacks some. The data contain 13,000 or so clones, approximately 80% of them seen just once; the ten biggest clones take up 17%. Indicated time point: neoterminal ileum biopsy at postoperative endoscopy, about 6 months after surgery. V was shortened by 2 bases and J by 6 bases, with 15 bases between the two germline ends. The germline V gene encodes CDR1 SQVTM and CDR2 ANQGSEA. The CDR3 covers 14 residues.

V is TRBV29-1 and J is TRBJ2-3; D possibly corresponds to TRBD2 (5 bases). This TCR derives from an adult with Crohn's disease. The sample taken for sequencing was ileal tissue. The chain's CDR3 is CSVEPAGLMDTQYF. CDR3 nucleotide sequence: TGCAGCGTTGAACCCGCAGGACTCATGGATACGCAGTATTTT.